The sequence of this T cell receptor (beta chain) was determined in a study of T cell changes during pregnancy in multiple sclerosis. The repertoire was sequenced with immunoSEQ multiplex PCR; TCRdb's copy has only in-frame clones and lacks some. The sample consists of around 40,000 clones, around 90% of them appearing once. This clone appeared a single time. V shed 0 bases, J shed 5 bases, and the junction held 9 bases outside the gene matches. The V gene's germline CDR1 is SGHTS and CDR2 YDEGEE. The CDR3 has 16 residues. The V call is TRBV5-8, the J call TRBJ2-3; 7 bases are a match to TRBD2. The sample consisted of CD4+ T cells from peripheral blood mononuclear cells, taken before pregnancy. The source is a female donor with multiple sclerosis, enrolled in a pregnancy study. CDR3 loop: CASSLGDYARGDTQYF. CDR3 in DNA: TGTGCCAGCAGCTTGGGGGACTACGCAAGAGGAGATACGCAGTATTTT. The full variable domain, completed using reference TRBV5-8 and TRBJ2-3, is EAGVTQSPTHLIKTRGQQATLRCSPISGHTSVYWYQQALGLGLQFLLWYDEGEERNRGNFPPRFSGRQFPNYSSELNVNALELEDSALYLCASSLGDYARGDTQYFGPGTRLTVL.